This T cell receptor beta chain is from a study of blood T cell repertoires in COVID-19. Original methodology: The authors estimated nucleated cell counts from reference gene primer amplification. Only in-frame clones appear in the TCRdb table, and some are missing; sequencing was by immunoSEQ multiplex PCR. V, J and clone size are taken as reported in that table, and D and trimming were inferred from the DNA itself. The table includes hundreds of thousands of clones, approximately 83% detected once. The CDR3 is 15 residues long. Losses at the gene ends were 3 bases for V and 6 bases for J; bases not matched to a gene: 11. Germline V gives CDR1 DFQATT, CDR2 SNEGSKA (reference sequence).

Sequencing was done on a sample of peripheral blood. The chain couples TRBV20-1 to TRBJ2-1; 7 positions agree with TRBD2. The sequence was obtained from a woman between 45 and 65 years old with acute or convalescent COVID-19. The CDR3 spells CSASGTGGQPNEQFF. The CDR3 DNA sequence: TGCAGTGCTAGTGGGACGGGAGGACAACCCAATGAGCAGTTCTTC.